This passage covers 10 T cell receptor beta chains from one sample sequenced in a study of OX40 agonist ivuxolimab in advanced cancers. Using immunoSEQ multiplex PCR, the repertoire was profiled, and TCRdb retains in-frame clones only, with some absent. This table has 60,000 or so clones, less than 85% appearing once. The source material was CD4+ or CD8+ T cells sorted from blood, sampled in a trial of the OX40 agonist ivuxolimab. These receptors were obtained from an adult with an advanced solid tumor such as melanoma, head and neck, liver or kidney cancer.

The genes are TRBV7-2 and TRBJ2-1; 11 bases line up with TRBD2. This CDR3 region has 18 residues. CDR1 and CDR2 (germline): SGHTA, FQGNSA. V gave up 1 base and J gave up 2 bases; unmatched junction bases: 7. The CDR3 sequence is CASSLGYSGGATYNEQFF. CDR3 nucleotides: TGTGCCAGCAGCTTAGGGTATAGCGGGGGGGCCACCTACAATGAGCAGTTCTTC.

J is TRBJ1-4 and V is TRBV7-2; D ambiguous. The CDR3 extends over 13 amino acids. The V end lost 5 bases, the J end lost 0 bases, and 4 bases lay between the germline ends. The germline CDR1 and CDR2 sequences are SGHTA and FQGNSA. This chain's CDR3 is CASSRATNEKLFF. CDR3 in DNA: TGTGCCAGCAGCCGAGCAACTAATGAAAAACTGTTTTTT.

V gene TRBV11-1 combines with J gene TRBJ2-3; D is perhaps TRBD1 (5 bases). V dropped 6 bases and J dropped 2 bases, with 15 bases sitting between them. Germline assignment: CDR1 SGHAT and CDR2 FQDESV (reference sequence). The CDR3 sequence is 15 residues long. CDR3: CASSRQGRDTDTQYF. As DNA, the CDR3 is TGTGCCAGCAGTCGGCAGGGCAGGGACACAGATACGCAGTATTTT.

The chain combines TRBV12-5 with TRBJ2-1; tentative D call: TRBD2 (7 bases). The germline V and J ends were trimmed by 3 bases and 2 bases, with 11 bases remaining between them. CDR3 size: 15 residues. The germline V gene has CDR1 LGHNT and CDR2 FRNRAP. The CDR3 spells CASGLGGGTYNEQFF. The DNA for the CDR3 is TGTGCTAGTGGTTTAGGGGGGGGCACCTACAATGAGCAGTTCTTC.

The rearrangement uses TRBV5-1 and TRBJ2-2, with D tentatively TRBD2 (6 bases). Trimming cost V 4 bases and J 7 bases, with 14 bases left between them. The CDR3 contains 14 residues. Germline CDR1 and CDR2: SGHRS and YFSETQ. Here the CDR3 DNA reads TGCGCCAGCAGCGGAGGGGCGGGTAACGGGGAGCTGTTTTTT. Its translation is CASSGGAGNGELFF.

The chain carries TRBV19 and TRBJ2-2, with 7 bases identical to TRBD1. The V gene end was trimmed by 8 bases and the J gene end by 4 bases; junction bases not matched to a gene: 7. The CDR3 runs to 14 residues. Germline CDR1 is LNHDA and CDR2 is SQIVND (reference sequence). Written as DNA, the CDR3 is TGTGCCAGTGGAAGGGGGCTAAGCACCGGGGAGCTGTTTTTT. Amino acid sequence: CASGRGLSTGELFF.

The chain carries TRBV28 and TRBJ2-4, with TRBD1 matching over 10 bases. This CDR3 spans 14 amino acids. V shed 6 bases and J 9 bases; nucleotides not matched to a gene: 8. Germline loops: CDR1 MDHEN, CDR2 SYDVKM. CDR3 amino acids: CASSPTGTGAIQYF. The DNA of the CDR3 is TGTGCCAGCAGCCCTACCGGGACAGGGGCCATTCAGTACTTC.

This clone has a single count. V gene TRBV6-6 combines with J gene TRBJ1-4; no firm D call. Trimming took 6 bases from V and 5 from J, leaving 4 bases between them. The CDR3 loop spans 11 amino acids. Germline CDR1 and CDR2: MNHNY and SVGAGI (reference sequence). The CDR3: CASRQNEKLFF. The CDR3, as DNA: TGTGCCAGCAGACAGAATGAAAAACTGTTTTTT.

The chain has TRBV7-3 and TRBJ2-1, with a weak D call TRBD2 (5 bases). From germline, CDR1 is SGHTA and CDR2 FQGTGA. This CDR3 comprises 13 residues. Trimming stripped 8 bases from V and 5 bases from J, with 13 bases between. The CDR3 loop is CASASQRDNEQFF. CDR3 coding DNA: TGTGCCAGCGCCTCCCAGAGGGACAATGAGCAGTTCTTC.

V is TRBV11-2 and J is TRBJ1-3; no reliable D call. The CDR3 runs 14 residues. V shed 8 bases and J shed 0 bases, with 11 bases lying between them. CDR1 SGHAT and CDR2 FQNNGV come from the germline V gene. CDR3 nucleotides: TGTGCCAGCCAGGAAGGGCTCTCTGGAAACACCATATATTTT. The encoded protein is CASQEGLSGNTIYF.